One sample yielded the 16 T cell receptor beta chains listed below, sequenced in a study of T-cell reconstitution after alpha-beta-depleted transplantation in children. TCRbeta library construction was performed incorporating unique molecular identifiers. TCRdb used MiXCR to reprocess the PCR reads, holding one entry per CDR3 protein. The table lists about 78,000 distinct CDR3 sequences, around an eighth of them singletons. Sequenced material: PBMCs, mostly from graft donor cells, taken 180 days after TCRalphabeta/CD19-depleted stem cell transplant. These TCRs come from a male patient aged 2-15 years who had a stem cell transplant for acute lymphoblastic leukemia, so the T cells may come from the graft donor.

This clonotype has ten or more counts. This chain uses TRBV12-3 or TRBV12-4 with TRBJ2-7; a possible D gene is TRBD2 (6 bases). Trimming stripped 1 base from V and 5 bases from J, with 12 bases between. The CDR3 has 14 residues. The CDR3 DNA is TGTGCCAGCAGTTTAGGGCTAGCGCCACACGAGCAGTACTTC. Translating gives CASSLGLAPHEQYF.

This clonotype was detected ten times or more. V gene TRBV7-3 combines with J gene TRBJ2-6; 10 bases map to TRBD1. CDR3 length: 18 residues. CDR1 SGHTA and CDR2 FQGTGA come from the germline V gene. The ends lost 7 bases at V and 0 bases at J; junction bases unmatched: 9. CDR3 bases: TGTGCCAGCACCTCGTGGGGGACAGGGGCCTCTGGGGCCAACGTCCTGACTTTC. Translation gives CASTSWGTGASGANVLTF. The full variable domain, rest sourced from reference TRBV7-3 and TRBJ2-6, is GAGVSQTPSNKVTEKGKYVELRCDPISGHTALYWYRQSLGQGPEFLIYFQGTGAADDSGLPNDRFFAVRPEGSVSTLKIQRTERGDSAVYLCASTSWGTGASGANVLTFGAGSRLTVL.

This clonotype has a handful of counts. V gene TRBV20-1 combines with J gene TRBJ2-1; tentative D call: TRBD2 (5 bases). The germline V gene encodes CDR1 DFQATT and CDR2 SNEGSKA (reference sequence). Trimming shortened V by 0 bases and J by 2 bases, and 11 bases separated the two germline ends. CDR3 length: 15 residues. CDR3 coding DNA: TGCAGTGCTAGAGATCGGCAGCGGCCCTACAATGAGCAGTTCTTC. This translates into CSARDRQRPYNEQFF.

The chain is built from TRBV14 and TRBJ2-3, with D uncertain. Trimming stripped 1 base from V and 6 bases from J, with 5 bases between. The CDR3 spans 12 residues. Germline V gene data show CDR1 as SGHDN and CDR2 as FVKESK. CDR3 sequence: CASSQARDTQYF. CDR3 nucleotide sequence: TGTGCCAGCAGCCAAGCGCGGGATACGCAGTATTTT.

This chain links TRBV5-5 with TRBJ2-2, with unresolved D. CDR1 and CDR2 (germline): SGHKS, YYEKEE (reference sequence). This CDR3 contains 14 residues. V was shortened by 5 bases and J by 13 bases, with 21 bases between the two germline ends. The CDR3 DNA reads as TGTGCCAGCAGTACCTGGTCAAGAGAGAATGGGCTGTTTTTT. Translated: CASSTWSRENGLFF.

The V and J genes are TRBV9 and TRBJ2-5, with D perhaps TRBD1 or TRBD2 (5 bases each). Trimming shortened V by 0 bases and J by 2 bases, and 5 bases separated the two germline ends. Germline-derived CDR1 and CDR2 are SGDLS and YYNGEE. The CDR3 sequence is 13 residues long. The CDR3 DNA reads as TGTGCCAGCAGCGTAGGGGGGCAAGAGACCCAGTACTTC. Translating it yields CASSVGGQETQYF.

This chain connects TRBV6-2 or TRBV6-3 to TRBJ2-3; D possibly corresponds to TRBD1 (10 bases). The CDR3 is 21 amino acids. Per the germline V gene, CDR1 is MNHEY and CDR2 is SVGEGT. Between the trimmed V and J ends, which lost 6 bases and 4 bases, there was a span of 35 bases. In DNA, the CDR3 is TGTGCCAGCAGCAAATCCGGGACAGGGGTTTTACTAGCGGGCTCTTCAGATACGCAGTATTTT. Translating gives CASSKSGTGVLLAGSSDTQYF.

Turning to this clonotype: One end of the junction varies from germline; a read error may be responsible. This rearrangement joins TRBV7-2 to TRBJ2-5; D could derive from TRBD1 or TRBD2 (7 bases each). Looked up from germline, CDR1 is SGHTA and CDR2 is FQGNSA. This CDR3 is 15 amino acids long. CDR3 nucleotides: TGTGCCAGCAGCTTGGTCGACAGGGCGGGAGAGACCCAGCACTTC. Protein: CASSLVDRAGETQHF. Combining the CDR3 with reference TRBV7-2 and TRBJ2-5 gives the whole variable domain GAGVSQSPSNKVTEKGKDVELRCDPISGHTALYWYRQSLGQGLEFLIYFQGNSAPDKSGLPSDRFSAERTGGSVSTLTIQRTQQEDSAVYLCASSLVDRAGETQHFGPGTRLLVL.

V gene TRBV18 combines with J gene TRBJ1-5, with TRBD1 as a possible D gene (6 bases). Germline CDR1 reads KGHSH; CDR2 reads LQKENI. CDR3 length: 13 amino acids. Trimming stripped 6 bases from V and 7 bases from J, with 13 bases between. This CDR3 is CASSPKGEQPQHF. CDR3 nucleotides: TGTGCCAGCTCCCCAAAGGGGGAACAGCCCCAGCATTTT.

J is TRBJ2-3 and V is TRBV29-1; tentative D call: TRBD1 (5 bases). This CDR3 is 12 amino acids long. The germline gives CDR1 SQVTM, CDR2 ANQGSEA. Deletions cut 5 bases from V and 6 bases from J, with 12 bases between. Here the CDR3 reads CSVFREGDTQYF. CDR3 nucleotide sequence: TGCAGCGTTTTCAGGGAAGGGGATACGCAGTATTTT.

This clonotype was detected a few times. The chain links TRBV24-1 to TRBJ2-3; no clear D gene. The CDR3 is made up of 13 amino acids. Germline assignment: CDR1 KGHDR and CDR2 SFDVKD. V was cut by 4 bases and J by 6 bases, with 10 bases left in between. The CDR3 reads CATSDSARDTQYF. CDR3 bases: TGTGCCACCAGTGACTCGGCCCGTGATACGCAGTATTTT.

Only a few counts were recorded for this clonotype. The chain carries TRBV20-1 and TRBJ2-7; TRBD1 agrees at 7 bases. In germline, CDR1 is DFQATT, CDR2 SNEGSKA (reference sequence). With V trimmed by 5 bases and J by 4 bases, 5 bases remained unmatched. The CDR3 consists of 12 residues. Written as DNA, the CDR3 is TGCAGTGCTCTTGGGACAGCATACGAGCAGTACTTC. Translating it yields CSALGTAYEQYF.

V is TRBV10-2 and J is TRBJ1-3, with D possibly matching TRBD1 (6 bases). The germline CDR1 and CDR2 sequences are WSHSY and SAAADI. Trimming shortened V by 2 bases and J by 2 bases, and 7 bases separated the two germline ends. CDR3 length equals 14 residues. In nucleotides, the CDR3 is TGCGCCAGCAGTGAGGGGGGGCCTGGAAACACCATATATTTT. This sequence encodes CASSEGGPGNTIYF.

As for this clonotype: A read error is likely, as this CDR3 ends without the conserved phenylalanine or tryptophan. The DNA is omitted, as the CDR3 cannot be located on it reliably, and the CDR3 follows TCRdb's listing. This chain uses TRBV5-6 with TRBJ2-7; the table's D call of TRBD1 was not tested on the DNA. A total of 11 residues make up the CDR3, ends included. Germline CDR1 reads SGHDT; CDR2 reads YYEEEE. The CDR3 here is CASSSRGPTEY.

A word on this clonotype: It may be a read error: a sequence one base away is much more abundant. This CDR3 reads CASKEHEGRNTIYF. CDR3 nucleotides: TGTGCCAGCAAGGAACATGAGGGCAGAAACACCATATATTTT. V usage is TRBV4-2 and J usage is TRBJ1-3; unclear D gene. CDR1 is LGHNA and CDR2 is YNFKEQ in the germline V gene. The CDR3 has 14 residues. Trimming removed 7 bases at V and 5 bases at J, with 15 bases between.

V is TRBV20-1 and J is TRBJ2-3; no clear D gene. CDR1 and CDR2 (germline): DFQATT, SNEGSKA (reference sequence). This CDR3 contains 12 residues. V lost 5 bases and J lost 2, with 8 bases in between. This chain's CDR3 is CSAPGYTDTQYF. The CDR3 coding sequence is TGCAGTGCTCCCGGGTACACAGATACGCAGTATTTT.